This T cell receptor beta chain was captured by sequencing in a study of blood T cell repertoires in COVID-19. This CDR3 comprises 14 residues. With V trimmed by 6 bases and J by 4 bases, 8 bases remained unmatched. Per germline, CDR1 KGHSH and CDR2 LQKENI. This clone was recorded only once. Sequencing used immunoSEQ multiplex PCR; TCRdb keeps in-frame clones, though not all of them. The table has some 120,000 clones, roughly nine tenths seen once; the top ten hold around 4.6%. The sample comprised peripheral blood. The chain links TRBV18 to TRBJ1-1; 7 nucleotides match TRBD1. The TCR comes from a man in his sixties with COVID-19, enrolled during active disease. CDR3 sequence reads: CASSPLTGITEAFF. The CDR3 DNA sequence: TGTGCCAGCTCCCCCCTGACAGGGATCACTGAAGCTTTCTTT.